A selection of T cell receptor beta chains follows, all from one sample in a study of cytomegalovirus exposure and HLA in healthy donors. The protocol was immunoSEQ multiplex PCR, while the TCRdb copy is restricted to in-frame clones and leaves out a portion. In the table there are 110,000 to 150,000 clones, 77% of which are singletons. What was sequenced was PBMCs. The receptor set was obtained from a male donor in good health and CMV-seronegative. Each CDR3 is given with its conserved first and last residue. A D gene is named only where the DNA matches it firmly. Some rows have no size entry. The others give once, few or many, or a class for an expanded clone.

clone size	V gene	D gene	J gene	CDR3 DNA	CDR3 protein
NA	TRBV6-1	NA	TRBJ2-7	TGTGCCAGCAGTGAAGCAGGCAGGGCCTCCTACGAGCAGTACTTC	CASSEAGRASYEQYF
few	TRBV1	NA	TRBJ2-1	TGCACCAGCAGCCCTCGGTATGAGCAGTTCTTC	CTSSPRYEQFF
NA	TRBV29-1	NA	TRBJ2-7	TGCAGCGTTGGGGCAGGAAACTCCTACGAGCAGTACTTC	CSVGAGNSYEQYF
NA	TRBV5-1	TRBD2	TRBJ2-7	TGCGCCAGCAGCTGGGGGGGACTCACGAGTTCCTACGAGCAGTACTTC	CASSWGGLTSSYEQYF
NA	TRBV6-5	TRBD1	TRBJ2-7	TGTGCCAGCAGTTCCACCGGACAGGGTGCCTACGAGCAGTACTTC	CASSSTGQGAYEQYF
once	TRBV6-5	TRBD2	TRBJ2-5	TGTGCCAGCAGTTTCCGATTCGGGGGGGAGACCCAGTACTTC	CASSFRFGGETQYF
NA	TRBV6-5	TRBD2	TRBJ2-7	TGTGCCAACCGGACTAGCGGGGGGCAACGGGAGCAGTACTTC	CANRTSGGQREQYF
NA	TRBV18	NA	TRBJ2-1	TGTGCCAGCTCACCACCGGGACTGGGGTACAATGAGCAGTTCTTC	CASSPPGLGYNEQFF
few	TRBV19	TRBD1	TRBJ1-2	TGTGCCAGTACCAATGTCGGGACAGGATCCCCTGGCTACACCTTC	CASTNVGTGSPGYTF
NA	TRBV29-1	NA	TRBJ1-6	TGCAGCGTTGAAGTAGCTGATAATTCACCCCTCCACTTT	CSVEVADNSPLHF
NA	TRBV7-9	NA	TRBJ2-1	TGTGCCAGCAGCTTAGGAGCCGCATTGTATGAGCAGTTCTTC	CASSLGAALYEQFF
few	TRBV5-1	TRBD1	TRBJ1-2	TGCGCCAGCAGCTCGGGGACAGGGAAGAATGGCTACACCTTC	CASSSGTGKNGYTF
NA	TRBV30	TRBD1	TRBJ1-2	TGTGCCTGGGAACCCCCCGGGACAGTTAACTATGGCTACACCTTC	CAWEPPGTVNYGYTF
NA	TRBV4-2	NA	TRBJ2-1	TGTGCCAGCAGCCAAGATCCTAGCGTCTGGGATGAGCAGTTCTTC	CASSQDPSVWDEQFF
NA	TRBV18	NA	TRBJ1-2	TGTGCCAGCTCACCAGCCGGGGAGGGTGGCTACACCTTC	CASSPAGEGGYTF
NA	TRBV28	NA	TRBJ1-1	TGTGCCAGCCGGGAGAACACTGAAGCTTTCTTT	CASRENTEAFF
NA	TRBV11-3	TRBD2	TRBJ2-7	TGTGCCAGCAGTGAACCATGGACTAGCGGTAACGAGCAGTACTTC	CASSEPWTSGNEQYF
NA	TRBV7-3	TRBD2	TRBJ2-1	TGTGCCAGCAGCCGAGATGGTAGGGCTAGCGGGAGGTTAAATGAGCAGTTCTTC	CASSRDGRASGRLNEQFF